This TCR beta chain is from a study of blood T cell repertoires in COVID-19. The overall study: Specimens from acute and convalescent COVID-19 originated in the United States, Italy and Spain. Sources were T cells, B-cell-depleted T cells, or PBMCs; the material itself was cDNA or gDNA.

Original analysis: Estimated nucleated cell counts came from reference gene primer amplification. Profiled with immunoSEQ multiplex PCR; TCRdb holds only in-frame clones, not every one. Clone size and V and J calls were adopted from that table, with D and trimming inferred from the DNA. The sample has about 200,000 clones; more than 75% are singletons. The V and J ends lost 8 bases and 2 bases respectively, with 16 bases between them. CDR3 length: 14 residues. The chain joins TRBV6-7 to TRBJ2-7; a weak D match, TRBD1 (6 bases). TRBV6-7 is assigned to the ORF class and has an uncertain function. Sequenced input: peripheral blood. The clonotype comes from a woman in her thirties or forties with acute or convalescent COVID-19. CDR3 sequence reads: CASEFGQIAYEQYF. For the CDR3, the DNA is TGTGCCAGCGAATTTGGACAGATCGCCTACGAGCAGTACTTC.